The next 16 T cell receptor beta chains were all read from a single sample in a study of T cell responses to AZD1222 COVID-19 vaccine. The data were produced by immunoSEQ multiplex PCR, yet TCRdb's version contains in-frame clones alone and is incomplete. The sample includes approximately 150,000 clones, roughly 88% of them seen just once. The sample was peripheral blood, taken 28 days after the second AZD1222 dose. The receptors were gathered from an adult who received the AZD1222 COVID-19 vaccine.

The gene calls are TRBV19 and TRBJ2-7; D might be TRBD2 (7 bases). The CDR3 has 14 residues. Looked up from germline, CDR1 is LNHDA and CDR2 is SQIVND (reference sequence). Between the trimmed V and J ends, which lost 1 base and 2 bases, there was a span of 9 bases. As DNA, the CDR3 is TGTGCCAGTAGTATAGGCGGGGGCCCCTACGAGCAGTACTTC. Translation gives CASSIGGGPYEQYF.

The chain employs TRBV19 and TRBJ1-5; the match to TRBD1 covers 10 bases. The V and J ends lost 5 bases and 0 bases, in that order; junction bases with no gene match: 7. The CDR3 spans 17 residues. Germline V gene sequence: CDR1 LNHDA, CDR2 SQIVND (reference sequence). The CDR3 here is CASSPWTGGYSNQPQHF. In DNA form, the CDR3 reads TGTGCCAGTAGTCCGTGGACAGGGGGTTATAGCAATCAGCCCCAGCATTTT. Combining the CDR3 with reference TRBV19 and TRBJ1-5 gives the whole variable domain DGGITQSPKYLFRKEGQNVTLSCEQNLNHDAMYWYRQDPGQGLRLIYYSQIVNDFQKGDIAEGYSVSREKKESFPLTVTSAQKNPTAFYLCASSPWTGGYSNQPQHFGDGTRLSIL.

This chain links TRBV7-9 with TRBJ1-2, with 10 bases identical to TRBD1. V gave up 6 bases and J gave up 6 bases; unmatched junction bases: 7. This CDR3 comprises 14 residues. Germline CDR1 reads SEHNR; CDR2 reads FQNEAQ (reference sequence). CDR3 DNA sequence: TGTGCCAGCAGTCGACAGGGGGCCGTAGATGGCTACACCTTC. Amino acid sequence: CASSRQGAVDGYTF.

The rearrangement uses TRBV3-1 (or the pseudogene TRBV3-2) and TRBJ2-1; 9 bases line up with TRBD2. Germline loops: CDR1 LGHDT, CDR2 YNNKEL (reference sequence). The CDR3 loop spans 17 amino acids. V was clipped by 0 bases and J by 10 bases; unmatched bases: 13. The CDR3 region has the DNA TGTGCCAGCAGCCAAGACGGCGGGAGGGCATGGGTGAGGGAGCAGTTCTTC. This encodes CASSQDGGRAWVREQFF.

The rearrangement links TRBV5-1 to TRBJ1-2; 10 nucleotides match TRBD1. CDR1 and CDR2 (germline): SGHRS, YFSETQ. The CDR3 extends over 15 amino acids. The J segment lost 6 bases and the V segment lost 4 bases, leaving 9 bases of the junction unmatched. CDR3 bases: TGCGCCAGCAGCCTGGGCGACAGGGGGCTTGATGGCTACACCTTC. This encodes CASSLGDRGLDGYTF.

J is TRBJ1-5 and V is TRBV18; D remains ambiguous. CDR1 is KGHSH, CDR2 LQKENI, per germline. V was trimmed by 3 bases and J by 1 base, leaving 16 bases between them. The length of the CDR3 is 17 residues. The DNA of the CDR3 is TGTGCCAGCTCACCCACGGGAAGCTCCGGGAGCAATCAGCCCCAGCATTTT. It encodes CASSPTGSSGSNQPQHF. Using reference TRBV18 and TRBJ1-5 for the parts outside the CDR3, the full variable domain is NAGVMQNPRHLVRRRGQEARLRCSPMKGHSHVYWYRQLPEEGLKFMVYLQKENIIDESGMPKERFSAEFPKEGPSILRIQQVVRGDSAAYFCASSPTGSSGSNQPQHFGDGTRLSIL.

CDR3 loop: CASSKDSFRGYTF. Here the CDR3 DNA reads TGTGCCAGCAGCAAAGACAGTTTTCGGGGCTACACCTTC. This chain uses TRBV6-5 with TRBJ1-2; the D gene is possibly TRBD1 (5 bases). CDR1 is MNHEY, CDR2 SVGAGI, per germline. CDR3 length: 13 amino acids. V lost 6 bases and J lost 8, with 16 bases in between.

The chain carries TRBV10-3 and TRBJ2-2; 10 bases align to TRBD1. From germline, CDR1 is ENHRY and CDR2 SYGVKD. V shed 4 bases, J shed 6 bases, and the junction held 11 bases outside the gene matches. This CDR3 is built from 17 residues. The CDR3 DNA reads as TGTGCCATCAGTGCCTCTCATGGACAGGGGGTTCCCGGGGAGCTGTTTTTT. This translates into CAISASHGQGVPGELFF.

This sequence joins TRBV7-8 and TRBJ2-7; weak D call: TRBD1 (5 bases). The CDR3 spans 16 residues. Trimming pared 2 bases from V and 0 bases from J, leaving 14 bases between. CDR1 is SGHVS, CDR2 FQNEAQ, per germline. The CDR3 spells CASSLLNRKLSYEQYF. In nucleotides, the CDR3 is TGTGCCAGCAGCTTACTTAACAGGAAGCTCTCCTACGAGCAGTACTTC.

The rearrangement joins TRBV30 to TRBJ1-2; the D gene is possibly TRBD1 (5 bases). Germline values: CDR1 GTSNPN, CDR2 SVGIG (reference sequence). The CDR3 runs 13 residues. V lost 0 bases and J lost 7, with 12 bases in between. The CDR3 region is CAWSVNSQGGYTF. CDR3 nucleotide sequence: TGTGCCTGGAGTGTTAATAGTCAGGGTGGCTACACCTTC.

The chain combines TRBV11-1 with TRBJ2-3; no definite D call. Trimming removed 2 bases from V and 9 bases from J, with 9 bases in between. Germline V CDR1 and CDR2: SGHAT, FQDESV (reference sequence). CDR3 length: 12 residues. CDR3 DNA: TGTGCCAGCAGCTTAAATGTAAAGACGCAGTATTTT. It encodes CASSLNVKTQYF.

The CDR3 DNA sequence: TGTGCCAGCAGACTCCAGAGAAACACTGAAGCTTTCTTT. This translates into CASRLQRNTEAFF. The chain carries TRBV6-5 and TRBJ1-1; D is unresolved. The V and J ends lost 6 bases and 2 bases respectively, with 10 bases between them. This CDR3 is 13 amino acids long. CDR1 and CDR2 (germline): MNHEY, SVGAGI.

The chain employs TRBV4-2 and TRBJ1-2; the match to TRBD1 covers 8 bases. CDR1 is LGHNA and CDR2 is YNFKEQ in the germline V gene. Losses at the gene ends were 4 bases for V and 5 bases for J; bases not matched to a gene: 15. This CDR3 comprises 17 residues. CDR3 in amino acids: CASSPTSSGTGDYGYTF. For the CDR3, the DNA is TGTGCCAGCAGCCCAACCTCTTCCGGGACAGGAGATTATGGCTACACCTTC.

This clone was seen at least ten times. V is TRBV5-1 and J is TRBJ2-7; TRBD1 is a possible D gene (5 bases). Germline CDR1 and CDR2: SGHRS and YFSETQ. The CDR3 runs to 14 residues. Between the trimmed V and J ends, which lost 4 bases and 4 bases, there was a span of 15 bases. The CDR3 DNA sequence: TGCGCCAGCAGCCTCACCCAGCAGGGATACGAGCAGTACTTC. This translates into CASSLTQQGYEQYF.

This clone showed up just once. This sequence joins TRBV28 and TRBJ1-4; D unresolved. Trimming shortened V by 6 bases and J by 2 bases, and 25 bases separated the two germline ends. From germline, CDR1 is MDHEN and CDR2 SYDVKM. CDR3 length: 19 residues. CDR3 in amino acids: CASRHKNRGPIFTNEKLFF. The CDR3, as DNA: TGTGCCAGCAGACACAAGAACAGAGGACCGATCTTTACTAATGAAAAACTGTTTTTT.

The genes are TRBV28 and TRBJ2-5; weak D call: TRBD2 (6 bases). The better agreement between TRBJ2-7 and the DNA end casts doubt on the J call. CDR3 length: 14 amino acids. The germline V gene encodes CDR1 MDHEN and CDR2 SYDVKM. Here the CDR3 reads CASRTRLGGYEQYF. The CDR3 DNA reads TGTGCCAGCAGAACCCGCCTCGGGGGCTACGAGCAGTACTTC.